This T cell receptor (beta chain) was captured in a study of blood T cell repertoires in COVID-19. About the study: Samples of COVID-19 (acute and convalescent) were obtained from the United States, Italy and Spain.

V trimming: 7 bases; J trimming: 7 bases; junction bases outside the gene matches: 7. This CDR3 spans 13 amino acids. Germline loops: CDR1 SNHLY, CDR2 FYNNEI. In the original analysis: How many nucleated cells were present was estimated from reference gene primer amplification. Data came from immunoSEQ multiplex PCR; TCRdb stores just in-frame clones and leaves some out. That table furnishes V, J and clone size, whereas the DNA furnished D and trimming. The sample has roughly 280,000 clones; 70% to 90% are singletons. The chain has TRBV2 and TRBJ2-7, with 10 bases identical to TRBD1. Sequencing used peripheral blood. The TCR originated in a woman between 70 and 85 years old with acute or convalescent COVID-19. CDR3 DNA: TGTGCCAGCACGAGGGACAGGGGAGGTGAGCAGTACTTC. Its protein is CASTRDRGGEQYF. Drawing the rest from reference TRBV2 and TRBJ2-7, the complete variable domain is EPEVTQTPSHQVTQMGQEVILRCVPISNHLYFYWYRQILGQKVEFLVSFYNNEISEKSEIFDDQFSVERPDGSNFTLKIRSTKLEDSAMYFCASTRDRGGEQYFGPGTRLTVT.